The 13 T cell receptor beta chains listed next were all sequenced from one sample in a study of post-analysis software for immune sequencing data. General study points: There were roughly five TRBV segments more frequent in patients than controls, and TRBV5-6, TRBV5-1 and TRBV20-1 were among them.

No antigen has been identified for these receptors. Unique molecular identifiers were built into the TCR beta cDNA libraries. TCRdb redid the calling of the PCR reads with MiXCR, one entry per CDR3 protein. There are hundreds of thousands of distinct CDR3 sequences in the sample; 45% occur only once, and about an eighth lies in the top ten. Sequencing input: blood. The receptors were gathered from a girl aged 10-17 years with multiple sclerosis.

The chain carries TRBV9 and TRBJ1-5; 7 bases map to TRBD1. CDR3 length equals 13 residues. In germline, CDR1 is SGDLS, CDR2 YYNGEE. The V gene end was trimmed by 7 bases and the J gene end by 4 bases; junction bases not matched to a gene: 5. The CDR3 is CASGQGGNQPQHF. The CDR3 DNA reads TGTGCCAGCGGGCAGGGGGGGAATCAGCCCCAGCATTTT.

The chain recombines TRBV5-6 with TRBJ2-7; unclear D gene. Trimming shortened V by 0 bases and J by 3 bases, and 10 bases separated the two germline ends. CDR1 and CDR2 from the germline V gene are SGHDT and YYEEEE. The CDR3 is 14 amino acids. The chain's CDR3 is CASSLAAVLYEQYF. As DNA, the CDR3 is TGTGCCAGCAGCTTGGCGGCAGTACTCTACGAGCAGTACTTC. Using reference TRBV5-6 and TRBJ2-7 for the parts outside the CDR3, the full variable domain is DAGVTQSPTHLIKTRGQQVTLRCSPKSGHDTVSWYQQALGQGPQFIFQYYEEEERQRGNFPDRFSGHQFPNYSSELNVNALLLGDSALYLCASSLAAVLYEQYFGPGTRLTVT.

The chain joins TRBV20-1 to TRBJ1-5; 7 nucleotides agree with TRBD1. Germline-derived CDR1 and CDR2 are DFQATT and SNEGSKA (reference sequence). Trimming cost V 5 bases and J 3 bases; bases outside gene matches: 10. The length of the CDR3 is 15 residues. The CDR3 spells CSAGRVRGDNQPQHF. The CDR3 DNA follows: TGCAGTGCTGGCCGGGTCAGGGGGGACAATCAGCCCCAGCATTTT.

The chain employs TRBV6-2 or TRBV6-3 and TRBJ1-5; maybe TRBD1 (5 bases). Trimming took off 0 bases at V and 7 bases at J, with 16 bases between the two ends. CDR3 size: 16 residues. Germline CDR1 is MNHEY and CDR2 is SVGEGT. In DNA form, the CDR3 reads TGTGCCAGCAGTTACTCTAGTGGGGGGAAAAAGCAGCCCCAGCATTTT. Its protein is CASSYSSGGKKQPQHF.

J is TRBJ1-2 and V is TRBV29-1; D is perhaps TRBD1 (5 bases). The germline gives CDR1 SQVTM, CDR2 ANQGSEA. CDR3 length: 13 amino acids. V was cut by 7 bases and J by 4 bases, with 16 bases left in between. CDR3: CSATEGLGYGYTF. The CDR3 region has the DNA TGCAGCGCCACCGAGGGGCTCGGCTATGGCTACACCTTC.

J is TRBJ2-1 and V is TRBV28, with a possible D match to TRBD2 (6 bases). Germline V lookup: CDR1 MDHEN, CDR2 SYDVKM. Trimming removed 7 bases from V and 6 bases from J, with 16 bases in between. The CDR3 extends over 14 amino acids. The DNA for the CDR3 is TGTGCCAGCACCAGCGGGTTTTCTGGCAATGAGCAGTTCTTC. Amino acids: CASTSGFSGNEQFF.

This clonotype was observed a handful of times. A much larger clone lies a single base off, so this may be a read error. The chain is built from TRBV27 and TRBJ2-5; either TRBD1 or TRBD2 may supply D (5 bases each). Trimming took off 5 bases at V and 11 bases at J, with 21 bases between the two ends. This CDR3 region has 14 residues. In germline, CDR1 is MNHEY, CDR2 SMNVEV (reference sequence). The CDR3 region is CASSLQAGYNEQYF. In nucleotides, the CDR3 is TGTGCCAGCAGTCTACAGGCGGGCTACAATGAGCAGTACTTC.

This sequence joins TRBV7-2 and TRBJ2-3; D perhaps matches TRBD2 (5 bases). Per the germline V gene, CDR1 is SGHTA and CDR2 is FQGNSA. V gave up 3 bases and J gave up 2 bases, with 12 bases separating them. The CDR3 extends over 15 amino acids. CDR3 sequence reads: CASSLSSTYTDTQYF. The DNA for the CDR3 is TGTGCCAGCAGCTTGTCTAGCACGTACACAGATACGCAGTATTTT.

The V call is TRBV28, the J call TRBJ2-5, with a weak D call TRBD2 (6 bases). The CDR3 runs 11 residues. Trimming stripped 5 bases from V and 11 bases from J, with 12 bases between. Looked up from germline, CDR1 is MDHEN and CDR2 is SYDVKM. The CDR3 DNA follows: TGTGCCAGCAGTCCTCGGGAGCGGCAGTACTTC. It encodes CASSPRERQYF. The full variable domain, with the rest looked up from reference TRBV28 and TRBJ2-5, is DVKVTQSSRYLVKRTGEKVFLECVQDMDHENMFWYRQDPGLGLRLIYFSYDVKMKEKGDIPEGYSVSREKKERFSLILESASTNQTSMYLCASSPRERQYFGPGTRLLVL.

The table lists this clonotype with a few counts. The CDR3, as DNA: TGTGCCAGCAGTCACGACTCCACAGATCTCTATGGCTACACCTTC. Its protein is CASSHDSTDLYGYTF. This chain links TRBV6-6 with TRBJ1-2; D ambiguous. Per the germline V gene, CDR1 is MNHNY and CDR2 is SVGAGI (reference sequence). V was shortened by 5 bases and J by 4 bases, with 17 bases between the two germline ends. This CDR3 contains 15 residues.

This clonotype was seen a handful of times. The DNA is omitted, as the CDR3 cannot be located on it reliably, and the CDR3 follows TCRdb's listing. The chain recombines TRBV24-1 with TRBJ2-3. Per the germline V gene, CDR1 is KGHDR and CDR2 is SFDVKD. The CDR3 comprises 14 residues, both ends counted. The CDR3 loop reads CATSTSASTDTQYF.

CDR3 region: CASSAPMGARETQYF. The CDR3, as DNA: TGTGCCAGCAGTGCCCCGATGGGGGCCCGGGAGACCCAGTACTTC. The chain uses TRBV6-5 and TRBJ2-5, with a weak D call TRBD1 (6 bases). V shed 5 bases and J shed 5 bases, with 18 bases lying between them. Germline assignment: CDR1 MNHEY and CDR2 SVGAGI. The CDR3 loop spans 15 amino acids.

The CDR3: CAISSGGIMHNEQFF. The CDR3 DNA sequence: TGTGCCATCAGTAGCGGAGGAATTATGCACAATGAGCAGTTCTTC. The chain uses TRBV10-3 and TRBJ2-1, with D perhaps matching TRBD2 (5 bases). The CDR3 consists of 15 residues. The germline CDR1 and CDR2 sequences are ENHRY and SYGVKD. Trimming stripped 5 bases from V and 5 bases from J, with 16 bases between.